These 23 T cell receptor beta chains originate from one sample sequenced in a study of blood T cells in healthy people across ages. Together with a sample-barcoded 5' primer, a J-beta primer mix was included in a second PCR lasting about 7 to 12 cycles. One entry per CDR3 protein, called by TCRdb with MiXCR from the 5' RACE reads. The sample shows about 900,000 distinct CDR3 sequences, roughly 43% of them seen only once. The sample consisted of blood. The origin of the receptors is a man aged 30 to 45 in good health.

The chain has TRBV10-3 and TRBJ2-3; perhaps TRBD1 as D (5 bases). In germline, CDR1 is ENHRY, CDR2 SYGVKD. The CDR3 has 14 residues. The V end was cut by 10 bases, the J end by 0 bases, with 14 bases between. The CDR3 loop reads CATSTGASTDTQYF. CDR3 coding DNA: TGTGCCACCTCGACTGGGGCTAGCACAGATACGCAGTATTTT.

The chain combines TRBV28 with TRBJ1-4, with 7 bases identical to TRBD1. Germline-derived CDR1 and CDR2 are MDHEN and SYDVKM. The trim removed 6 bases at V and 9 bases at J, leaving 10 bases unmatched. The CDR3 loop spans 14 amino acids. The CDR3 reads CASRSPGTDKKLFF. In DNA, the CDR3 is TGTGCCAGCAGATCACCTGGGACAGACAAAAAACTGTTTTTT. Based on the CDR3 plus reference TRBV28 and TRBJ1-4, the full variable domain is DVKVTQSSRYLVKRTGEKVFLECVQDMDHENMFWYRQDPGLGLRLIYFSYDVKMKEKGDIPEGYSVSREKKERFSLILESASTNQTSMYLCASRSPGTDKKLFFGSGTQLSVL.

This clonotype was seen many times. The chain carries TRBV6-5 and TRBJ1-2, with D uncertain. Germline loops: CDR1 MNHEY, CDR2 SVGAGI. The ends were cut back, 8 bases at V and 2 bases at J, with 9 bases in the middle. The CDR3 is 12 amino acids. In DNA, the CDR3 is TGTGCCAGCGCAACAGAGAACTATGGCTACACCTTC. Translating gives CASATENYGYTF.

The chain is built from TRBV7-9 and TRBJ2-3; D might be TRBD1 (5 bases). Looked up from germline, CDR1 is SEHNR and CDR2 is FQNEAQ (reference sequence). V lost 4 bases, J lost 8 bases, and 10 bases lay in between. The CDR3 loop spans 12 amino acids. CDR3 DNA sequence: TGTGCCAGCAGCTGGGGTGGGGCTACGCAGTATTTT. Translated: CASSWGGATQYF.

The sample holds a few counts of this clonotype. This chain uses TRBV25-1 with TRBJ1-1; possible D gene TRBD1, 5 bases. The CDR3 is 15 residues long. The V gene's germline CDR1 is MGHDK and CDR2 SYGVNS. Trimming took 3 bases from V and 4 from J, leaving 15 bases between them. In nucleotides, the CDR3 is TGTGCCAGCAGTGATGGGAGGGGCGCGGGCACTGAAGCTTTCTTT. It is translated as CASSDGRGAGTEAFF.

This clonotype was observed a handful of times. The V and J genes are TRBV6-5 and TRBJ1-6; the D gene is possibly TRBD1 (6 bases). Germline CDR1 MNHEY, CDR2 SVGAGI. Deletions cut 6 bases from V and 5 bases from J, with 14 bases between. The CDR3 length is 15 residues. The CDR3 sequence: CASRSPTGDNSPLHF. In nucleotides, the CDR3 is TGTGCCAGCAGATCACCGACAGGAGATAATTCACCCCTCCACTTT.

The rearrangement joins TRBV7-8 to TRBJ2-1; TRBD1 agrees at 9 bases. The CDR3 is 17 amino acids. V shed 5 bases and J 8 bases; nucleotides not matched to a gene: 16. CDR1 and CDR2 (germline): SGHVS, FQNEAQ. The CDR3 DNA follows: TGTGCCAGCAGCCGTCCCGGGACAGGGCTGAGTTGGTATGAGCAGTTCTTC. Translation gives CASSRPGTGLSWYEQFF.

This clonotype was detected many times. The chain employs TRBV24-1 and TRBJ2-7, with TRBD1 as a possible D gene (6 bases). V lost 4 bases to trimming and J lost 3 bases, with 15 bases between them. The CDR3 consists of 15 residues. Germline assignment: CDR1 KGHDR and CDR2 SFDVKD. CDR3 sequence (DNA): TGTGCCACCAGTGACCGGGACGGACAGAGCTACGAGCAGTACTTC. Translation: CATSDRDGQSYEQYF.

J is TRBJ2-3 and V is TRBV9; no clear D gene. With 4 bases removed from V and 2 bases from J, the gap between germline ends came to 11 bases. Germline V gene sequence: CDR1 SGDLS, CDR2 YYNGEE. The CDR3 totals 14 residues. CDR3 DNA sequence: TGTGCCAGCAGCACCCGGCCAGACACAGATACGCAGTATTTT. Translating gives CASSTRPDTDTQYF. The full variable domain, completed using reference TRBV9 and TRBJ2-3, is DSGVTQTPKHLITATGQRVTLRCSPRSGDLSVYWYQQSLDQGLQFLIQYYNGEERAKGNILERFSAQQFPDLHSELNLSSLELGDSALYFCASSTRPDTDTQYFGPGTRLTVL.

The chain is built from TRBV7-9 and TRBJ1-1; D not resolved. The CDR3 has 15 amino acids. CDR1 is SEHNR and CDR2 is FQNEAQ in the germline V gene (reference sequence). V dropped 1 base and J dropped 1 base, with 10 bases sitting between them. CDR3 coding DNA: TGTGCCAGCAGCTTAGGCGGCACGCGGAACACTGAAGCTTTCTTT. Its protein product is CASSLGGTRNTEAFF. Using reference TRBV7-9 and TRBJ1-1 for the parts outside the CDR3, the full variable domain is DTGVSQNPRHKITKRGQNVTFRCDPISEHNRLYWYRQTLGQGPEFLTYFQNEAQLEKSRLLSDRFSAERPKGSFSTLEIQRTEQGDSAMYLCASSLGGTRNTEAFFGQGTRLTVV.

This clonotype was observed a few times. The DNA of the CDR3 is TGTGCCAGCAGCCGACAGGGGGCCCCTAATGAAAAACTGTTTTTT. It codes for CASSRQGAPNEKLFF. The V and J genes are TRBV13 and TRBJ1-4; 10 nucleotides align to TRBD1. The CDR3 runs to 15 residues. V shed 5 bases, J shed 3 bases, and the junction held 3 bases outside the gene matches. The germline V gene encodes CDR1 PRHDT and CDR2 FYEKMQ (reference sequence).

This clonotype was counted a few times. The chain has TRBV11-2 and TRBJ2-3; D gene unclear. The CDR3 is made up of 15 amino acids. V was pared by 1 base and J by 1 base, with 9 bases between. Per the germline V gene, CDR1 is SGHAT and CDR2 is FQNNGV. CDR3 loop: CASSLGGSRTDTQYF. The CDR3 region has the DNA TGTGCCAGCAGCTTAGGGGGTTCCCGCACAGATACGCAGTATTTT.

The chain has TRBV7-2 and TRBJ2-3; D is unresolved. Germline-derived CDR1 and CDR2 are SGHTA and FQGNSA. The V and J ends lost 5 bases and 2 bases respectively, with 14 bases between them. The CDR3 sequence is 15 residues long. CDR3 residues: CASSVLGINTDTQYF. The CDR3 nucleotides are TGTGCCAGCAGCGTACTTGGGATAAACACAGATACGCAGTATTTT.

This rearrangement joins TRBV20-1 to TRBJ1-1; D gene ambiguous. CDR1 DFQATT and CDR2 SNEGSKA come from the germline V gene (reference sequence). The length of the CDR3 is 15 residues. Trimming removed 0 bases at V and 5 bases at J, with 16 bases between. CDR3 sequence: CSARDLGGLGTEAFF. The CDR3 bases are TGCAGTGCTAGAGATCTCGGTGGATTAGGAACTGAAGCTTTCTTT.

The chain has TRBV5-1 and TRBJ2-7; D may be TRBD2 (6 bases). The end of the DNA fits TRBJ2-5 better, so the J call may be wrong. This CDR3 has 17 amino acids. The V gene's germline CDR1 is SGHRS and CDR2 YFSETQ. This CDR3 reads CASSLVVTGEVGETQYF. The CDR3, as DNA: TGCGCCAGCAGCTTGGTCGTAACGGGGGAGGTCGGCGAGACCCAGTACTTC.

This clonotype occurred a few times. The chain employs TRBV6-2 or TRBV6-3 and TRBJ1-6; the D gene is possibly TRBD1 (6 bases). V lost 2 bases to trimming and J lost 9 bases, with 11 bases between them. The CDR3 is made up of 14 amino acids. The germline V gene has CDR1 MNHEY and CDR2 SVGEGT. Here the CDR3 reads CASSYETGLSPLHF. In DNA form, the CDR3 reads TGTGCCAGCAGTTACGAAACAGGGCTTTCACCCCTCCACTTT.

The chain recombines TRBV7-2 with TRBJ2-7; tentative D call: TRBD2 (5 bases). The CDR3 spans 15 residues. The V end lost 0 bases, the J end lost 3 bases, and 12 bases lay between the germline ends. CDR1 and CDR2 (germline): SGHTA, FQGNSA. The CDR3 DNA reads as TGTGCCAGCAGCTTAGCGCCCAGCGGTCTCTACGAGCAGTACTTC. Encoded protein: CASSLAPSGLYEQYF.

This chain joins TRBV27 and TRBJ2-3; tentative D call: TRBD2 (5 bases). This CDR3 comprises 15 residues. The germline CDR1 and CDR2 sequences are MNHEY and SMNVEV (reference sequence). The ends were cut back, 5 bases at V and 6 bases at J, with 18 bases in the middle. CDR3 sequence reads: CASSPLRGLMDTQYF. CDR3 DNA: TGTGCCAGCAGTCCACTTCGGGGTCTGATGGATACGCAGTATTTT.

The rearrangement uses TRBV29-1 and TRBJ2-3; D remains unclear. The CDR3 totals 12 residues. In germline, CDR1 is SQVTM, CDR2 ANQGSEA. V lost 6 bases to trimming and J lost 4 bases, with 11 bases between them. The CDR3 sequence: CSVVYGPDTQYF. The CDR3, as DNA: TGCAGCGTCGTGTATGGGCCAGATACGCAGTATTTT.

This chain joins TRBV30 and TRBJ1-2; D may be TRBD1 (6 bases). V dropped 4 bases and J dropped 8 bases, with 20 bases sitting between them. Germline V gene lookup returns CDR1 GTSNPN and CDR2 SVGIG (reference sequence). This CDR3 contains 14 residues. CDR3 protein: CAWTTTGPTGGYTF. DNA for the CDR3: TGTGCCTGGACTACAACGGGCCCCACAGGGGGCTACACCTTC.

V is TRBV29-1 and J is TRBJ1-1; tentatively, D is TRBD1 (6 bases). Per the germline V gene, CDR1 is SQVTM and CDR2 is ANQGSEA. CDR3 size: 12 residues. Trimming pared 6 bases from V and 4 bases from J, leaving 12 bases between. The DNA for the CDR3 is TGCAGCGTGCTGACAGGCGGCACTGAAGCTTTCTTT. It is translated as CSVLTGGTEAFF. Drawing the rest from reference TRBV29-1 and TRBJ1-1, the complete variable domain is SAVISQKPSRDICQRGTSLTIQCQVDSQVTMMFWYRQQPGQSLTLIATANQGSEATYESGFVIDKFPISRPNLTFSTLTVSNMSPEDSSIYLCSVLTGGTEAFFGQGTRLTVV.

This clonotype showed up just a few times. The chain recombines TRBV12-2 with TRBJ2-5; TRBD2 is the table's D call, not checked against the DNA. TRBV12-2 has pseudogene status. The CDR3 is 16 residues long. The CDR3 DNA reads TGTGCAAGTCGCTTACCCCGCGGAGGGTACCAAGAGACCCAGTACTTC. This translates into CASRLPRGGYQETQYF.

This clonotype came up once. The chain employs TRBV7-2 and TRBJ2-1; TRBD2 is a possible D gene (5 bases). The CDR3 extends over 14 amino acids. Trimming cost V 6 bases and J 5 bases, with 14 bases left between them. The germline CDR1 and CDR2 sequences are SGHTA and FQGNSA. CDR3 protein: CASRSRAVNNEQFF. CDR3 nucleotide sequence: TGTGCCAGCAGATCACGAGCGGTTAACAATGAGCAGTTCTTC.